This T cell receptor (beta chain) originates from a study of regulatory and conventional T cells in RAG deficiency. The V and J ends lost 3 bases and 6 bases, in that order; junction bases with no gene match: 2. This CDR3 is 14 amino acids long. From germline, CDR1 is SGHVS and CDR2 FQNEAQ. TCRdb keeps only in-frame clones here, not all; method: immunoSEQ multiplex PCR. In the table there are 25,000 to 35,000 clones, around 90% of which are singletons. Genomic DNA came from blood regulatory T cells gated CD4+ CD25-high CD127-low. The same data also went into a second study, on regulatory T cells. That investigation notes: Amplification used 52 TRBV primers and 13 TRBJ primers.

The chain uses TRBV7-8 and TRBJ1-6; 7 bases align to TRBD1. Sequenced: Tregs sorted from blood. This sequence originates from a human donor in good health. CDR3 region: CASSFDRANSPLHF. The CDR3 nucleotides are TGTGCCAGCAGCTTTGACAGGGCTAATTCACCCCTCCACTTT. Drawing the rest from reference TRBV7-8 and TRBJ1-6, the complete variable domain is GAGVSQSPRYKVAKRGQDVALRCDPISGHVSLFWYQQALGQGPEFLTYFQNEAQLDKSGLPSDRFFAERPEGSVSTLKIQRTQQEDSAVYLCASSFDRANSPLHFGNGTRLTVT.